This T cell receptor beta chain was recorded in a study of T cells after yellow fever vaccination. Germline assignment: CDR1 SGHRS and CDR2 YFSETQ. The V end was cut by 2 bases, the J end by 7 bases, with 19 bases between. The CDR3 is 16 residues long. Overall study findings and caveats: Abundant clonotypes from the bulk population could get into FACS-sorted repertoires as contaminants.

A few counts support this clonotype. The antigen is not known. TCRdb ran MiXCR on the 5' RACE reads and lists one entry per CDR3 protein. The table records roughly 520,000 distinct CDR3 sequences, 20% to 25% of them present only once. The clonotype originates from a man aged 18 to 29 who received the YFV17D yellow fever vaccine. The specimen was PBMCs, collected less than 25 days after the first yellow fever vaccination. The V and J genes are TRBV5-1 and TRBJ2-1; D is possibly TRBD2 (6 bases). The CDR3 here is CASSFLYRGKGNEQFF. In DNA, the CDR3 is TGCGCCAGCAGCTTTCTTTATCGGGGGAAGGGGAATGAGCAGTTCTTC.